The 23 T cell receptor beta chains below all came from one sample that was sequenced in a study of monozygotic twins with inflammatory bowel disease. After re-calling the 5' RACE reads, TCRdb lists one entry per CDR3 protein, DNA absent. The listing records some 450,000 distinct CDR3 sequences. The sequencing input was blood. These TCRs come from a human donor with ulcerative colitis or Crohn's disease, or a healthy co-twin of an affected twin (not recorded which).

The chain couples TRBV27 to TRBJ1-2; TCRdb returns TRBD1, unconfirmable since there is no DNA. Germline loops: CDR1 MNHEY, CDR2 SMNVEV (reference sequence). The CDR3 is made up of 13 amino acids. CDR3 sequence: CASSPRGLYGYTF.

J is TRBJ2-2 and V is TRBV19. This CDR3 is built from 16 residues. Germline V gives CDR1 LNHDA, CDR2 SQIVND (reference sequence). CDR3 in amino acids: CASSIGNRGTGGELFF.

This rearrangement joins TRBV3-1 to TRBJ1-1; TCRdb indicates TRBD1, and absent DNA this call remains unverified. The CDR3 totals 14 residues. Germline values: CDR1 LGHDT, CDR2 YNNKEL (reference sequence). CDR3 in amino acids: CASSFAGTNLEAFF.

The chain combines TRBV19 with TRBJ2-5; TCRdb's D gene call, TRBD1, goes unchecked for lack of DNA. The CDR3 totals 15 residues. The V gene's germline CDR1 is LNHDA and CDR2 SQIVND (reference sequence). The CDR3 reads CASSSRGDRQETQYF.

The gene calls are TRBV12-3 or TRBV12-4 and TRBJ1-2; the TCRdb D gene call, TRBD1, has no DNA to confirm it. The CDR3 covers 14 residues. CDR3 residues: CASSSSGINYGYTF.

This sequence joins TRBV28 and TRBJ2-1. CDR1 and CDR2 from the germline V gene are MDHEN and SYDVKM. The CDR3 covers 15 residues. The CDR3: CASSLGSYSYNEQFF.

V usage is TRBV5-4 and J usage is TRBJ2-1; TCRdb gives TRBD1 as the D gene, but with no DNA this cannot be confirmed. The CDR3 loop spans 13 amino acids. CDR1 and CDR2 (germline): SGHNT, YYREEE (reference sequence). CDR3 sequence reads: CASSDRDSNEQFF.

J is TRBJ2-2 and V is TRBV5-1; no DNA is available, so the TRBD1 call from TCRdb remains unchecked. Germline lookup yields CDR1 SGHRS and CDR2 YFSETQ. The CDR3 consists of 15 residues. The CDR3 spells CASSLRQGKNGELFF. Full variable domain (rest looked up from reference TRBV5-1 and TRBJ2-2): KAGVTQTPRYLIKTRGQQVTLSCSPISGHRSVSWYQQTPGQGLQFLFEYFSETQRNKGNFPGRFSGRQFSNSRSEMNVSTLELGDSALYLCASSLRQGKNGELFFGEGSRLTVL.

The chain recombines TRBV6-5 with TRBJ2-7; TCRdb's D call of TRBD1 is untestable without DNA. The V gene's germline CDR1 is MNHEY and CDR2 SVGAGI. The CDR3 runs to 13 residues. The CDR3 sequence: CASSYGTQYEQYF.

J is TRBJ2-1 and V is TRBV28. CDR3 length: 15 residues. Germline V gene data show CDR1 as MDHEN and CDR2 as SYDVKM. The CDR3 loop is CASSLRRHSYNEQFF.

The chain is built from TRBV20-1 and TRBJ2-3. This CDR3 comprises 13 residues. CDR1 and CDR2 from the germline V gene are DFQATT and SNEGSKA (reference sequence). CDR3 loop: CSARDSSTDTQYF.

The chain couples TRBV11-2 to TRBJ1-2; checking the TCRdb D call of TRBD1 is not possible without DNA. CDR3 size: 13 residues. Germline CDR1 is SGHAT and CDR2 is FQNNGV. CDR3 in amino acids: CASSLPGGYGYTF.

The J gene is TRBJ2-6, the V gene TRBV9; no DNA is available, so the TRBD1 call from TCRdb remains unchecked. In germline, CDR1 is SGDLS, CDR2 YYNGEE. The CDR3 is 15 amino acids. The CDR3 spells CASSVQGPGANVLTF.

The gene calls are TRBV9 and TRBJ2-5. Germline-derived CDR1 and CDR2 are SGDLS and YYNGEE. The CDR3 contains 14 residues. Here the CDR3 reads CASSVTSNQETQYF.

The CDR3 is CASSPRGSSEQYF. The chain joins TRBV4-2 to TRBJ2-7. CDR3 size: 13 residues. Per the germline V gene, CDR1 is LGHNA and CDR2 is YNFKEQ.

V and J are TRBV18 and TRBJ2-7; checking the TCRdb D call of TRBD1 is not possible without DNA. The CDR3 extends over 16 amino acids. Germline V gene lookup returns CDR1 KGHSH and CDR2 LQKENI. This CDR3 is CASSPEIGPHSYEQYF. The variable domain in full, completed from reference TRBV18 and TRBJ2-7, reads NAGVMQNPRHLVRRRGQEARLRCSPMKGHSHVYWYRQLPEEGLKFMVYLQKENIIDESGMPKERFSAEFPKEGPSILRIQQVVRGDSAAYFCASSPEIGPHSYEQYFGPGTRLTVT.

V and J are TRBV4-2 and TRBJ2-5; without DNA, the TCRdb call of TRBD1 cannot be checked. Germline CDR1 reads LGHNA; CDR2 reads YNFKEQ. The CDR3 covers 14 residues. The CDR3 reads CASSQAGDGETQYF.

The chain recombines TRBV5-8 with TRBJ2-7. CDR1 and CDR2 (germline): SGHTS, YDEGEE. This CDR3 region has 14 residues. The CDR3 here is CASSFGLDSYEQYF.

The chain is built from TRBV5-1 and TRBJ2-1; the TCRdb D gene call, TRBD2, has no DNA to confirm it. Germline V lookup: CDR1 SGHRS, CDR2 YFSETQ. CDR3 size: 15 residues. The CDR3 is CASSWGLAGVNEQFF.

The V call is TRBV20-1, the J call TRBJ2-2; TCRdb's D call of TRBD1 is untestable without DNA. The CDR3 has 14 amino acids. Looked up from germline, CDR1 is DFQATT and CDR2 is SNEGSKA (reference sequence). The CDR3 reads CSAPRQGSAGELFF.

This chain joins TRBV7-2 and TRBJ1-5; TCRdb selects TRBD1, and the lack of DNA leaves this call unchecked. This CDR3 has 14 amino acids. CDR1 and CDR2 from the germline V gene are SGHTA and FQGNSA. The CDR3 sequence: CASSQRQGNQPQHF.

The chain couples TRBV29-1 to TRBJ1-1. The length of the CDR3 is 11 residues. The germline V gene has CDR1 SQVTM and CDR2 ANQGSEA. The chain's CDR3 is CSVHLNTEAFF.

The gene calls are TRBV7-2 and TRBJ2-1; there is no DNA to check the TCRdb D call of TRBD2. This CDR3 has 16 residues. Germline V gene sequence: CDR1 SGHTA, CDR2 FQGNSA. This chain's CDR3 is CASSLGLAPTVQEQFF.